This TCR beta chain was identified during a study of cytomegalovirus exposure and HLA in healthy donors. 13 Jbeta primers and 60 Vbeta primers were used for the PCR. Sequenced by immunoSEQ multiplex PCR; TCRdb stores in-frame clones only, minus some. The sample records some 170,000 clones, roughly four fifths being singletons. Study conclusions and caveats: The study reported that TCR beta sequences accurately predicted HLA-A and HLA-B alleles in most subjects.

On this clone: Its matching antigen is unknown.

The CDR3 runs to 14 residues. V dropped 5 bases and J dropped 3 bases, with 12 bases sitting between them. Germline loops: CDR1 SGHTA, CDR2 FQGTGA. What was sequenced was PBMCs. The chain joins TRBV7-3 to TRBJ2-3; D possibly corresponds to TRBD1 (5 bases). The clonotype was recovered from a woman under 30 in good health and CMV-seronegative. CDR3 protein: CASSLIGATDTQYF. The DNA for the CDR3 is TGTGCCAGCAGCCTAATTGGGGCGACAGATACGCAGTATTTT.